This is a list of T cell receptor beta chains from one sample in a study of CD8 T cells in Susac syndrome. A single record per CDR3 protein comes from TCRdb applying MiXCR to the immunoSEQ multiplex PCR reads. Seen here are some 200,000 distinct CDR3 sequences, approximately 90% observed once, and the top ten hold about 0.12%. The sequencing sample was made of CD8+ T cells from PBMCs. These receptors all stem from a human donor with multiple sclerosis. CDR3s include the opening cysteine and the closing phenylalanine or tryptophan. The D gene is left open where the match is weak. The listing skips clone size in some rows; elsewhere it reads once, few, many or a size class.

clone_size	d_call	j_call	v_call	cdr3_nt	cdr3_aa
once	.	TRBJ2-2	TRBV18	TGTGCCAGCTCACTAGAGCCAAATTGGGCTCTGTCCAACACCGGGGAGCTGTTTTTT	CASSLEPNWALSNTGELFF
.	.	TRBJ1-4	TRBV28	TGTGCCAGCAGTTACCCTAGGGGACTTGGGGAAAAACTGTTTTTT	CASSYPRGLGEKLFF
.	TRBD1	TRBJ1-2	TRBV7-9	TGTGCCAGCAGCCAAGCGGGACAGGGGTATGGCTACACCTTC	CASSQAGQGYGYTF
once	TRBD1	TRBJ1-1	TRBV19	TGTGCCAGTAGTGTGCCGACAGGGCTGAACACTGAAGCTTTCTTT	CASSVPTGLNTEAFF
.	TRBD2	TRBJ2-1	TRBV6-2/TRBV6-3	TGTGCCAGCAGCCAACTAGCGGGAGGAGGTAATGAGCAGTTCTTC	CASSQLAGGGNEQFF
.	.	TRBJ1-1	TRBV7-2	TGTGCCAGCAGCTTAGGGGCTTATGAGAACACTGAAGCTTTCTTT	CASSLGAYENTEAFF
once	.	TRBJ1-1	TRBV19	TGTGCCAGTAAACCGGGGCCGGCTGACACTGAAGCTTTCTTT	CASKPGPADTEAFF
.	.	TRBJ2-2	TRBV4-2	TGTGCCAGCAGCCCCCTCGACAGTAACACCGGGGAGCTGTTTTTT	CASSPLDSNTGELFF
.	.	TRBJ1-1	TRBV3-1	TGTGCCAGCAGCCAAGATGGGGGCGGTGGGAGGGAAGCTTTCTTT	CASSQDGGGGREAFF
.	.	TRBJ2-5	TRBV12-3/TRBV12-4	TGTGCCAGCAGACAGGAGAACGAAGAGACCCAGTACTTC	CASRQENEETQYF
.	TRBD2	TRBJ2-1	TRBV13	TGTGCCAGCAGCTTATTAGCGGGAGAGCGGTACAATGAGCAGTTCTTC	CASSLLAGERYNEQFF
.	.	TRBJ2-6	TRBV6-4	TGTGCCAGCAGTGAATCTCCTGGCTCTGGGGCCAACGTCCTGACTTTC	CASSESPGSGANVLTF
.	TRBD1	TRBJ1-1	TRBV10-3	TGTGCCATCAGTGCTGAGGACAGGGAGGACACTGAAGCTTTCTTT	CAISAEDREDTEAFF
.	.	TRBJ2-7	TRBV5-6	TGTGCCAGCAGCTTGGTCGGGGGCGGGGAGCAGTACTTC	CASSLVGGGEQYF
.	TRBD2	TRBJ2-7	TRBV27	TGTGCCAGCAGTTTGAGGTTCACGACTGGCGGGAGATCCTACGAGCAGTACTTC	CASSLRFTTGGRSYEQYF
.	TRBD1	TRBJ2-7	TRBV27	TGTGCCAGCAGTTTAACAGGGGACCTCTACGAGCAGTACTTC	CASSLTGDLYEQYF
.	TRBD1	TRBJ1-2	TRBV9	TGTGCCAGCGCCCCGGGACAGGGTAACTATGGCTACACCTTC	CASAPGQGNYGYTF
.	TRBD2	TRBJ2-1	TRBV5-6	TGTGCCAGCAGCTCCTGGTCAGGGACTAGCGGATACAATGAGCAGTTCTTC	CASSSWSGTSGYNEQFF
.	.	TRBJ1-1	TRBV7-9	TGTGCCAGCAGCGCAGGGGTTCTCCCAAACACTGAAGCTTTCTTT	CASSAGVLPNTEAFF
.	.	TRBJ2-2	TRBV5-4	TGTGCCAGCAGCTCCACTGGAGGGGGGGCCTTCACCGGGGAGCTGTTTTTT	CASSSTGGGAFTGELFF
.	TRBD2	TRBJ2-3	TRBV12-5	TGTGCTAGTTACCGAGGGACTAGCGTTTCGGAATGGGGCGATACGCAGTATTTT	CASYRGTSVSEWGDTQYF
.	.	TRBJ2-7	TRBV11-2	TGTGCCAGCAGTAGACGGACGGATGCCTACGAGCAGTACTTC	CASSRRTDAYEQYF
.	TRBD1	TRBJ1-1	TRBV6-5	TGTGCCAGCAGTTACGGGACAGGGGGCTTGAACACTGAAGCTTTCTTT	CASSYGTGGLNTEAFF
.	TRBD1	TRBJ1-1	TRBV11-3	TGTGCCAGCAGCTTAGCAGGGGGTCTGAGGACTGAAGCTTTCTTT	CASSLAGGLRTEAFF
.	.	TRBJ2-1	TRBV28	TGTGCCTCCGAAACGGGACACTCCTACAATGAGCAGTTCTTC	CASETGHSYNEQFF
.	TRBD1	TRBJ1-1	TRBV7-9	TGTGCCAGCAGCCCACACGACAGGGCCACTGAAGCTTTCTTT	CASSPHDRATEAFF
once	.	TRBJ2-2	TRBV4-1	TGCGCCAGCAGCCAAGGGATGGCAGCCACCGGGGAGCTGTTTTTT	CASSQGMAATGELFF
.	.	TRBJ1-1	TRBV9	TGTGCCAGCAGCGTAGAGTGGGGGCAGGTCACTGAAGCTTTCTTT	CASSVEWGQVTEAFF
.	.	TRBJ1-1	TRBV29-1	TGCAGCGTTAGGCAAGGCATGAACACTGAAGCTTTCTTT	CSVRQGMNTEAFF
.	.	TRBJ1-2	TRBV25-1	TGTGCCAGCGGGGGGGATGGCTACACCTTC	CASGGDGYTF
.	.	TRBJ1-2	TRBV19	TGTGCCAGTAGTAGCGGACCGGGCTACACCTTC	CASSSGPGYTF
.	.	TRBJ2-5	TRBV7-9	TGTGCCAGCAGACGTACCAGAGAAGAGACCCAGTACTTC	CASRRTREETQYF
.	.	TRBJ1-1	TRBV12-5	TGTGCTAGTGGTAGCAGCGCCGTGAACACTGAAGCTTTCTTT	CASGSSAVNTEAFF
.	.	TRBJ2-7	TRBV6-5	TGTGCCAGCGTGGGGGGACGGCAGTACTTC	CASVGGRQYF